Listed below are T cell receptor beta chains from one sample, sequenced in a study of T cells in Graves' hyperthyroidism and ophthalmopathy. TCRdb re-called the multiplex PCR reads with MiXCR, one entry per CDR3 protein. The data show about 200,000 distinct CDR3 sequences, approximately 16% seen once. Sample: blood. The receptor source for this set is a woman in her forties or fifties with Graves' hyperthyroidism. Each CDR3 is given with its conserved first and last residue. D genes are given only for firm matches. The size of a clone is reported for some rows only, either as once, few or many, or as a class for expanded clones.

DNA	CDR3	length	V	J	D	size
TGCGCCAGCAGCCCTCGGGACAGGGGGGAACTAAGTGGCTACACCTTC	CASSPRDRGELSGYTF	16	TRBV5-1	TRBJ1-2	TRBD1	.
TGTGCCAGCAGCTTAGCGCGGGGGTTCGTACCCCCCTACGAGCAGTACTTC	CASSLARGFVPPYEQYF	17	TRBV7-9	TRBJ2-7	TRBD2	many
TGTGCCAGCTCACCCAACCGGGGACAGCTCTACAATGAGCAGTTCTTC	CASSPNRGQLYNEQFF	16	TRBV11-2	TRBJ2-1	TRBD1	.
TGTGCCAGCAGTTACGTGACCCCCAGTAATTCACCCCTCCACTTT	CASSYVTPSNSPLHF	15	TRBV6-5	TRBJ1-6	.	few
TGTGCCAGCAGTTCCAATACCGGCTCCTACGAGCAGTACTTC	CASSSNTGSYEQYF	14	TRBV7-9	TRBJ2-7	.	many
TGTGCCAGCGGCACGCGGAGCCCTTACAATGAGCAGTTCTTC	CASGTRSPYNEQFF	14	TRBV27	TRBJ2-1	.	many
TGTGCCAGCAGTGTGCAGGAAAACTATGGCTACACCTTC	CASSVQENYGYTF	13	TRBV2	TRBJ1-2	.	many
TGCAGTGCTAGAGATCTGGGGTCCCGCGAGCAGTACTTC	CSARDLGSREQYF	13	TRBV20-1	TRBJ2-7	.	many
TGCAGTGCTACCTCTCTGGGGTTCGGTAGGGATACGCAGTATTTT	CSATSLGFGRDTQYF	15	TRBV20-1	TRBJ2-3	.	few
TGTGCCAGCAGTGGGGCGTCAGGGGATACGCAGTATTTT	CASSGASGDTQYF	13	TRBV6-1	TRBJ2-3	.	many
TGCGCCAGGGACCGGACAGGGGCGGCCTACGAGCAGTACTTC	CARDRTGAAYEQYF	14	TRBV10-1	TRBJ2-7	TRBD1	few
TGCGCCAGCAGCATTACGGGACAGCGAGAAAAACTGTTTTTT	CASSITGQREKLFF	14	TRBV5-1	TRBJ1-4	TRBD1	few
TGTGCCAGCAGTTTATTAGGTCGGAACCAGAGGAACGAGCAGTACTTC	CASSLLGRNQRNEQYF	16	TRBV12-3/TRBV12-4	TRBJ2-7	.	.
TGTGCCAGTAGTCCGCAGGGGGAAGGTTACGAGCAGTACTTC	CASSPQGEGYEQYF	14	TRBV19	TRBJ2-7	TRBD1	few
TGTGCCAGCAGCTTGCAGCCAGGGAACACTGAAGCTTTCTTT	CASSLQPGNTEAFF	14	TRBV5-5	TRBJ1-1	.	.